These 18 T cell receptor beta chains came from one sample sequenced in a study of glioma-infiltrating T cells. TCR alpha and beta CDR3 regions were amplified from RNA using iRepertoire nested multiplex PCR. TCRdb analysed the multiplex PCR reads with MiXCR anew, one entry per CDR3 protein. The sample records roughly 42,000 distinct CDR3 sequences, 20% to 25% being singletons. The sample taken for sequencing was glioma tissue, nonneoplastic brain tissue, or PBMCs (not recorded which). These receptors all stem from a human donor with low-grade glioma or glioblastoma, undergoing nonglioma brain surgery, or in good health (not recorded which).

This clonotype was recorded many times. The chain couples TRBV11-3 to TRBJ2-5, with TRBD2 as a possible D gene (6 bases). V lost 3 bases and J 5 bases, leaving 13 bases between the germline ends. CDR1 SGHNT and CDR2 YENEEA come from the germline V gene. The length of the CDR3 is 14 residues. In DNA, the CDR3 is TGTGCCAGCAGCTTCGGGGGAGTGGGTGAGACCCAGTACTTC. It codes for CASSFGGVGETQYF.

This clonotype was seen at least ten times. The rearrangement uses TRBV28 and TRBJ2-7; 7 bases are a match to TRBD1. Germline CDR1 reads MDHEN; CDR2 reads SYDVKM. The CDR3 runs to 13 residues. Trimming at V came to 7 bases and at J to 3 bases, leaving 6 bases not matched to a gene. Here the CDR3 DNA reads TGTGCCAGCAAGGGACAGACACTCTACGAGCAGTACTTC. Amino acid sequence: CASKGQTLYEQYF.

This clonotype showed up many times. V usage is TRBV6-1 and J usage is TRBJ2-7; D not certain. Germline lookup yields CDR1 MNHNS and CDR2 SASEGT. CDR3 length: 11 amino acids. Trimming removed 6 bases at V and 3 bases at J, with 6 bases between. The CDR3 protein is CASRGNYEQYV. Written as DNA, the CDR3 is TGTGCCAGCAGGGGGAACTACGAGCAGTACGTC.

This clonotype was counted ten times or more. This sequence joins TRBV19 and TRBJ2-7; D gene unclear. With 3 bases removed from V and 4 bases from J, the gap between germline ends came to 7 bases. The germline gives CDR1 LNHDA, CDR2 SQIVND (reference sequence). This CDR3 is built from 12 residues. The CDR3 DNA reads TGTGCCAGTAGTATGGACGGGTACGAGCAGTACTTC. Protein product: CASSMDGYEQYF.

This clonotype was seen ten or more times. Here the CDR3 DNA reads TGTGCCAGCAGCACACGGACAGGGACATCCTACAATGAGCAGTTCTTC. Its translation: CASSTRTGTSYNEQFF. The chain recombines TRBV7-2 with TRBJ2-1; 8 positions agree with TRBD1. The CDR3 is 16 amino acids. Germline CDR1 reads SGHTA; CDR2 reads FQGNSA. The V segment lost 5 bases and the J segment 1 base; nucleotides outside the gene matches: 7.

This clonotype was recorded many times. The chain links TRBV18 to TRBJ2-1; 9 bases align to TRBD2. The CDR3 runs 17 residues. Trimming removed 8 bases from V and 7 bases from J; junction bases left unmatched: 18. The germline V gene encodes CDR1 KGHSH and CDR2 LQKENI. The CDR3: CASRPRASGDFGNEQFF. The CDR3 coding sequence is TGTGCCAGCCGACCACGGGCTAGCGGGGACTTCGGAAATGAGCAGTTCTTC.

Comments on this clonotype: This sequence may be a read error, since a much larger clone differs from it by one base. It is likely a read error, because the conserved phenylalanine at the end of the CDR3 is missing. In DNA, the CDR3 is TGCAGCGTCGACAGTAATGAGCAGTTCCTC. Its translation is CSVDSNEQFL. The chain uses TRBV29-1 and TRBJ2-1, with D maybe TRBD1 (5 bases). Germline assignment: CDR1 SQVTM and CDR2 ANQGSEA. The CDR3 has 10 amino acids. The V end lost 6 bases, the J end lost 7 bases, and 7 bases lay between the germline ends.

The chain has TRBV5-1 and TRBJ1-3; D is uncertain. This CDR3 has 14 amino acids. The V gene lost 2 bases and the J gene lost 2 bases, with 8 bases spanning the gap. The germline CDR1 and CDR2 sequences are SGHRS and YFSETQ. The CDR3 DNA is TGCGCCAGCAGCTTAGGAGTGGCTGGAAACACCATATATTTT. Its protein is CASSLGVAGNTIYF. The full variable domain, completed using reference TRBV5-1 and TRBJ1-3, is KAGVTQTPRYLIKTRGQQVTLSCSPISGHRSVSWYQQTPGQGLQFLFEYFSETQRNKGNFPGRFSGRQFSNSRSEMNVSTLELGDSALYLCASSLGVAGNTIYFGEGSWLTVV.

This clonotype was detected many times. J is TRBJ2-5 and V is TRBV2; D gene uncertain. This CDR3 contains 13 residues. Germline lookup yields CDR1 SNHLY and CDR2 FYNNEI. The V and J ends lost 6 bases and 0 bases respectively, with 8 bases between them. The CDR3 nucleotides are TGTGCCAGCAGCGCACAATACCAAGAGACCCAGTACTTC. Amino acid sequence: CASSAQYQETQYF.

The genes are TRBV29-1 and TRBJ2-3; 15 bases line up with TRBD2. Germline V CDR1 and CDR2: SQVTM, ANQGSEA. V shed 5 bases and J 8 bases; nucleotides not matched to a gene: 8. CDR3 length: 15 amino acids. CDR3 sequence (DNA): TGCAGCGTTTTCCCGGGACTAGCGGGAGGTGGTACGCAGTATTTT. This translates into CSVFPGLAGGGTQYF.

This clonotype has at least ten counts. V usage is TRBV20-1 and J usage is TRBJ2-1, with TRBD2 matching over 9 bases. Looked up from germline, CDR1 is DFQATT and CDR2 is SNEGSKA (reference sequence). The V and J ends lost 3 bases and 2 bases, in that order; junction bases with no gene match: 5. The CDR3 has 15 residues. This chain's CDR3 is CSASDRLAAYNEQFF. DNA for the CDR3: TGCAGTGCTAGCGATAGACTAGCGGCCTACAATGAGCAGTTCTTC.

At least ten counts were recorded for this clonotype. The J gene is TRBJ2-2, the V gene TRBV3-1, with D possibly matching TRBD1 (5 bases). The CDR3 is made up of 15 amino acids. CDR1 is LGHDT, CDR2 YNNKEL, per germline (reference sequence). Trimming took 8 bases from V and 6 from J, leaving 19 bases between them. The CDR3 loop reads CASSPSAGISGELFF. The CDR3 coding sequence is TGTGCCAGCTCCCCAAGTGCAGGGATCTCCGGGGAGCTGTTTTTT.

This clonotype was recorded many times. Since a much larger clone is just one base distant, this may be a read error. CDR3 bases: TGTGCCAACAGTTACTCGTCAACAGGGGATAACTATGGCTACACCTTC. It codes for CANSYSSTGDNYGYTF. The chain combines TRBV6-2 or TRBV6-3 with TRBJ1-2; 7 positions agree with TRBD1. The germline gives CDR1 MNHEY, CDR2 SVGEGT. The CDR3 is 16 amino acids.

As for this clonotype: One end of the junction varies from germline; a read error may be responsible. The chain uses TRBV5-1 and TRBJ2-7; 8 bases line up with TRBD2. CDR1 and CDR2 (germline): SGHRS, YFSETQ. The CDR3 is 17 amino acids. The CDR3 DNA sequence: TGCGCCAGCAGGTTGGCTCCTAGCGGGCCCTCAGCCTACGAGCAGTACTTC. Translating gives CASRLAPSGPSAYEQYF. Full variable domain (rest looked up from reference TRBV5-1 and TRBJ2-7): KAGVTQTPRYLIKTRGQQVTLSCSPISGHRSVSWYQQTPGQGLQFLFEYFSETQRNKGNFPGRFSGRQFSNSRSEMNVSTLELGDSALYLCASRLAPSGPSAYEQYFGPGTRLTVT.

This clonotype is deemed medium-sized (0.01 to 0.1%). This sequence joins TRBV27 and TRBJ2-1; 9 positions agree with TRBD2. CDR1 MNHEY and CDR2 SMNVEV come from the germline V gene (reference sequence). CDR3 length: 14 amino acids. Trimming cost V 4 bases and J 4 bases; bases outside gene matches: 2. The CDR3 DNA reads TGTGCCAGCAGTTCAGCGGGGGGATACAATGAGCAGTTCTTC. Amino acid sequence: CASSSAGGYNEQFF.

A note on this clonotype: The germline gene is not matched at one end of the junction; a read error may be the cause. In DNA form, the CDR3 reads TGCAGTGCTAGTATTCCGGGACAGGGCAACCAGCCCCAGCATTTT. This translates into CSASIPGQGNQPQHF. This sequence joins TRBV20-1 and TRBJ1-5; 9 bases agree with TRBD1. The CDR3 spans 15 residues. Germline-derived CDR1 and CDR2 are DFQATT and SNEGSKA (reference sequence).

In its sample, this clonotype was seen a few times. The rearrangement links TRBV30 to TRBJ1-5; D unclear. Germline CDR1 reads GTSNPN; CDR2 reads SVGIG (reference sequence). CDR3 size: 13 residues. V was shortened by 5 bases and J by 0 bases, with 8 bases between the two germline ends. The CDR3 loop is CAWGEDSNQPQHF. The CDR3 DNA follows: TGTGCCTGGGGAGAGGATAGCAATCAGCCCCAGCATTTT.

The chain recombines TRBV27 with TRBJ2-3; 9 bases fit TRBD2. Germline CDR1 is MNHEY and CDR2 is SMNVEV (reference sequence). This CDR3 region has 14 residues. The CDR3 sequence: CVTQSGRRADTQYF. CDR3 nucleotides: TGTGTCACCCAGAGCGGGAGGAGGGCAGATACGCAGTATTTT.